This T cell receptor beta chain is from a study of cytomegalovirus exposure and HLA in healthy donors. The ends were cut back, 2 bases at V and 9 bases at J, with 11 bases in the middle. The CDR3 has 13 residues. CDR1 is SEHNR and CDR2 is FQNEAQ in the germline V gene (reference sequence). PCR involved 60 Vbeta and 13 Jbeta primers. Assay: immunoSEQ multiplex PCR; the TCRdb copy retains only in-frame clones and omits some. In the table there are about 140,000 clones, roughly 83% of which are singletons. Sequencing was performed on PBMCs. The TCR sequence derives from a man aged 40-49 years in good health and CMV-seropositive. The J gene is TRBJ2-1, the V gene TRBV7-9; TRBD1 might be the D (5 bases). CDR3 sequence reads: CASSLRFDSEQFF. The CDR3 region has the DNA TGTGCCAGCAGCTTAAGGTTCGACAGTGAGCAGTTCTTC.